This T cell receptor beta chain was recorded in a study of shared clonotypes between healthy human individuals. In the study overall: The people who gave samples were two women and a few men aged 18 to 49. Donors had three CD4 naive, three CD4 memory, two CD8 naive and one CD8 memory plate apiece.

General study results and limits: Clonotypes shared by all four donors outscored non-shared clonotypes in generation probability.

Clones were sequenced by immunoSEQ multiplex PCR, and TCRdb holds only the in-frame ones, with some missing. The sample consists of 900,000 to 1,200,000 clones, 78% of them appearing once. Those who donated, Caucasian adults without exception, all lived in Nashville, Tennessee. In regard to this clone: Its antigen is currently unknown.

This receptor was taken from a man aged 18 to 29 in good health. Some clones in this sample may be carry-over from other donors' samples. The specimen was memory CD4+ T cells from PBMCs. Subset meaning: CD45RA-negative fraction.

The CDR3 DNA reads TGTGCCAGCAGCGCGGGGGGGCGTAAGTACTTC. As protein: CASSAGGRKYF. The V and J genes are TRBV7-2 and TRBJ2-7; 9 bases align to TRBD2. The CDR3 is made up of 11 amino acids. Germline CDR1 SGHTA, CDR2 FQGNSA. With 5 bases clipped from V and 11 bases from J, the junction kept 4 bases outside the gene matches.